Detailed here is one T cell receptor beta chain. Its antigen is not known. This entry is derived from a study of T cell responses to AZD1222 COVID-19 vaccine. Study observations and caveats: Reportedly, close to half of spike-specific TCRs are directed against unmutated variant regions. White British donors predominated, females outnumbered males, and clonal diversity was possibly underestimated. Compared with day 0, the breadth and depth of the Spike-specific TCR repertoire rose significantly after two doses of AZD1222.

Trimming stripped 1 base from V and 11 bases from J, with 12 bases between. Germline V gene sequence: CDR1 SGHDT, CDR2 YYEEEE. The CDR3 contains 12 residues. Clones were sequenced by immunoSEQ multiplex PCR, and TCRdb holds only the in-frame ones, with some missing. The sample shows 140,000 or so clones, 80% to 95% of them seen only once. This chain connects TRBV5-6 to TRBJ1-1, with D possibly TRBD1 on 5 matching bases. This material consisted of peripheral blood, taken 28 days after the second AZD1222 dose. The receptor was isolated from an adult who received the AZD1222 COVID-19 vaccine. Written as DNA, the CDR3 is TGTGCCAGCAGCTTGTGGGGGATCGGGGCTTTCTTT. Its protein product is CASSLWGIGAFF. Filled out from reference TRBV5-6 and TRBJ1-1, the complete variable domain reads DAGVTQSPTHLIKTRGQQVTLRCSPKSGHDTVSWYQQALGQGPQFIFQYYEEEERQRGNFPDRFSGHQFPNYSSELNVNALLLGDSALYLCASSLWGIGAFFGQGTRLTVV.